This TCR beta chain was observed in a study of blood T cell repertoires in COVID-19. Trimming stripped 0 bases from V and 0 bases from J, with 6 bases between. Germline lookup yields CDR1 SGHRS and CDR2 YFSETQ. There are 14 residues in the CDR3. Repertoires were generated with immunoSEQ multiplex PCR, while TCRdb's copy carries only in-frame clones and drops some. Of approximately 130,000 clones listed, under 90% were seen once; the top ten hold almost 8.5%. The sample consisted of peripheral blood. The origin of this receptor is a woman aged 60-75 years with active or convalescent COVID-19. The chain is built from TRBV5-1 and TRBJ1-2; D remains unclear. The CDR3, as DNA: TGCGCCAGCAGCTTGGACAGTTCTAACTATGGCTACACCTTC. Its translation: CASSLDSSNYGYTF.